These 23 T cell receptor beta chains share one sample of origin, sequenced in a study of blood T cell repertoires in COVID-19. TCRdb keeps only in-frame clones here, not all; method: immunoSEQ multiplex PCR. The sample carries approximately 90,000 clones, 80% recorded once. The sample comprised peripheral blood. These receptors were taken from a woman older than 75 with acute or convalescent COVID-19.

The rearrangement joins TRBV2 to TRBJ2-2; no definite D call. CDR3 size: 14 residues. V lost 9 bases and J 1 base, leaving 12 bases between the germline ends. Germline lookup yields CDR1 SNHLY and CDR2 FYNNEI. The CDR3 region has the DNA TGTGCCAGGAGTTCTAGGAGGAACACCGGGGAGCTGTTTTTT. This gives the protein CARSSRRNTGELFF.

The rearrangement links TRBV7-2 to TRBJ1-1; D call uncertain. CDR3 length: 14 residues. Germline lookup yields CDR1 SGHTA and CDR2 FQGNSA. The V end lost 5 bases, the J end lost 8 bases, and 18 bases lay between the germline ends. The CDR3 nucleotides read TGTGCCAGCAGCGTCCTACGCGGGGTCTCGGAAGCTTTCTTT. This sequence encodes CASSVLRGVSEAFF.

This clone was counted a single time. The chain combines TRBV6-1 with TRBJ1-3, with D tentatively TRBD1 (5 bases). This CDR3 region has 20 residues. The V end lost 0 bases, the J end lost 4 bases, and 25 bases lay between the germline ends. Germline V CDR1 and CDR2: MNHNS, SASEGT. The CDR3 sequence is CASSEAPTGSMAGRGNTIYF. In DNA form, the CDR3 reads TGTGCCAGCAGTGAAGCCCCCACGGGTTCCATGGCAGGGCGAGGAAACACCATATATTTT.

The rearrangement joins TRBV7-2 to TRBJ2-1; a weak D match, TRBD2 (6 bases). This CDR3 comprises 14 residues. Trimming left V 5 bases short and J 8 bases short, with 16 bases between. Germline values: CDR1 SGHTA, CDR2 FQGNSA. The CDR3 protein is CASSLLGGVDEQFF. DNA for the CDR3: TGTGCCAGCAGCCTTCTGGGGGGAGTTGATGAGCAGTTCTTC.

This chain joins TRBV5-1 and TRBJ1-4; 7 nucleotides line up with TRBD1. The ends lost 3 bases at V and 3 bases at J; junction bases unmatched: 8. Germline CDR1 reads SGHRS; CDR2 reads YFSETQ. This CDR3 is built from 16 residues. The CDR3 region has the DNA TGCGCCAGCAGCTACAGTTACAGGGGCCCTAATGAAAAACTGTTTTTT. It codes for CASSYSYRGPNEKLFF.

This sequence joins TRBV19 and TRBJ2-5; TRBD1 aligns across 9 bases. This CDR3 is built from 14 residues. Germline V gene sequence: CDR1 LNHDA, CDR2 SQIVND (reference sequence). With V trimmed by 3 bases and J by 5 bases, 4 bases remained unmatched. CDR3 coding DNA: TGTGCCAGTAGTATCGGGACAGGGAAGGAGACCCAGTACTTC. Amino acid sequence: CASSIGTGKETQYF.

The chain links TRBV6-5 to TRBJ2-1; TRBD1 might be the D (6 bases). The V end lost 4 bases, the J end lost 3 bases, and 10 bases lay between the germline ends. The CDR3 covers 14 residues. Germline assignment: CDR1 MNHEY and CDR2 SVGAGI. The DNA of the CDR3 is TGTGCCAGCAGTTCCCTGGACAGCTACAATGAGCAGTTCTTC. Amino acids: CASSSLDSYNEQFF.

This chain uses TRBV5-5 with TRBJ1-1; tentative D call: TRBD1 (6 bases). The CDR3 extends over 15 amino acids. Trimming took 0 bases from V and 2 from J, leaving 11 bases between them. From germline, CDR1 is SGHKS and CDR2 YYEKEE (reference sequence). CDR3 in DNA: TGTGCCAGCAGCTTGGCCGGGACACCTAACACTGAAGCTTTCTTT. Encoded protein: CASSLAGTPNTEAFF.

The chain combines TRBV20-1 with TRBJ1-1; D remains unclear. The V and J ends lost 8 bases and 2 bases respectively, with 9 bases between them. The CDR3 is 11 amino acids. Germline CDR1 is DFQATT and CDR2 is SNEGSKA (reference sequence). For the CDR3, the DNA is TGCAGTAGCACACTAAACACTGAAGCTTTCTTT. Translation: CSSTLNTEAFF.

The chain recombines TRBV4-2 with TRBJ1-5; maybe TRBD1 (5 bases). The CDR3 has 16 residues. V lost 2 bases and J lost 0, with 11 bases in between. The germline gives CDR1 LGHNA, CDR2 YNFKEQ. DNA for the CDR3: TGTGCCAGCAGCCAATCTGACAGAAATAGCAATCAGCCCCAGCATTTT. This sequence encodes CASSQSDRNSNQPQHF.

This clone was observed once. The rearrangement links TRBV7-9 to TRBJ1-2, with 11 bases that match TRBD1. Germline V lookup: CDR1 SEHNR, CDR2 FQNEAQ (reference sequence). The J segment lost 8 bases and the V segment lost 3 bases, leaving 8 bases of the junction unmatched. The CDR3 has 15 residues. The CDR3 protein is CASSFSKDRGLGYTF. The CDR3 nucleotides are TGTGCCAGCAGCTTTAGCAAGGACAGGGGGCTGGGCTACACCTTC.

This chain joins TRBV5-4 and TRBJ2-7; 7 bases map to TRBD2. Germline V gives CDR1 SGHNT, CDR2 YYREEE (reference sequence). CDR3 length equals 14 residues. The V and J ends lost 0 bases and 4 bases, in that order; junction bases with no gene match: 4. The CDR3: CASSLGQRGYEQYF. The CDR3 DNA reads TGTGCCAGCAGCTTGGGACAGCGGGGATACGAGCAGTACTTC. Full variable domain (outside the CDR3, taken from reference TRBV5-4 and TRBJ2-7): ETGVTQSPTHLIKTRGQQVTLRCSSQSGHNTVSWYQQALGQGPQFIFQYYREEENGRGNFPPRFSGLQFPNYSSELNVNALELDDSALYLCASSLGQRGYEQYFGPGTRLTVT.

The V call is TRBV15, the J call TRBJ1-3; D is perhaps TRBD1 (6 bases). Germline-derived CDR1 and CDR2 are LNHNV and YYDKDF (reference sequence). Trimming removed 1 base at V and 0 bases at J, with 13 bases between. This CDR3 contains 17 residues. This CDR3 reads CATSRVRVGGSGNTIYF. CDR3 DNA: TGTGCCACCAGCAGAGTTCGGGTAGGGGGCTCTGGAAACACCATATATTTT.

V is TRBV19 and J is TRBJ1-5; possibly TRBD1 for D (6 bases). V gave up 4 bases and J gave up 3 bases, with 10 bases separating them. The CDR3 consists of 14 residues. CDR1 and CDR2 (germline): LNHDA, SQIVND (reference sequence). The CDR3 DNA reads TGTGCCAGTAGTAATCGGGACAACAATCAGCCCCAGCATTTT. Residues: CASSNRDNNQPQHF.

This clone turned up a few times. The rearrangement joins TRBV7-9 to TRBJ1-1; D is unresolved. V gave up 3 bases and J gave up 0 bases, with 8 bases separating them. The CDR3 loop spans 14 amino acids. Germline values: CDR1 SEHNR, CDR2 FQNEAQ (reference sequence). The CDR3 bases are TGTGCCAGCAGCTTTTACACAATGAACACTGAAGCTTTCTTT. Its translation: CASSFYTMNTEAFF.

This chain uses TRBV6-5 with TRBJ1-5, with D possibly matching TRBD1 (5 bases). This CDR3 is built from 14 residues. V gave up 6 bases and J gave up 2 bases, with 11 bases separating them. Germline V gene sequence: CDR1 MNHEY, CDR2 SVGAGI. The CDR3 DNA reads TGTGCCAGCAGCCTCACACAGGGCAATCAGCCCCAGCATTTT. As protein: CASSLTQGNQPQHF.

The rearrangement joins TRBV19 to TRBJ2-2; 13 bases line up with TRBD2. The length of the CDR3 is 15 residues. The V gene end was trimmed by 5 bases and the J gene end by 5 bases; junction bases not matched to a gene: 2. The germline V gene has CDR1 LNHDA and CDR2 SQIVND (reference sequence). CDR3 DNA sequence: TGTGCCAGTAGTTCGGGACTAGCGGGGACCGGGGAGCTGTTTTTT. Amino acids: CASSSGLAGTGELFF.

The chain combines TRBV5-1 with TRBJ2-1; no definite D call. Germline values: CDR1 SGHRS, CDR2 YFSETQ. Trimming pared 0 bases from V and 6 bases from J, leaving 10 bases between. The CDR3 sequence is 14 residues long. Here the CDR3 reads CASSLGDRFNEQFF. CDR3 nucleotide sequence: TGCGCCAGCAGCTTGGGAGATCGTTTCAATGAGCAGTTCTTC.

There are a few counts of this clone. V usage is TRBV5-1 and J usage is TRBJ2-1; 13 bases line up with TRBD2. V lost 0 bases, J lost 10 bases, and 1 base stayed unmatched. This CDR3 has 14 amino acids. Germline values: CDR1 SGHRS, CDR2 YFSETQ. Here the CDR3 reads CASSLGGLAGEQFF. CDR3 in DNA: TGCGCCAGCAGCTTGGGGGGACTAGCGGGAGAGCAGTTCTTC. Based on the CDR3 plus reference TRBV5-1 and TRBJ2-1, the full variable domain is KAGVTQTPRYLIKTRGQQVTLSCSPISGHRSVSWYQQTPGQGLQFLFEYFSETQRNKGNFPGRFSGRQFSNSRSEMNVSTLELGDSALYLCASSLGGLAGEQFFGPGTRLTVL.

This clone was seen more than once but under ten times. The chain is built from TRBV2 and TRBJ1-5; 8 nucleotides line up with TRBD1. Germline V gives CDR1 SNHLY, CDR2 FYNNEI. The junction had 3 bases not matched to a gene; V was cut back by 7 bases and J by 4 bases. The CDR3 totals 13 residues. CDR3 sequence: CASKGQVNQPQHF. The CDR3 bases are TGTGCCAGCAAGGGACAGGTTAATCAGCCCCAGCATTTT.

In DNA form, the CDR3 reads TGTGCCAGCAGCTTGGGAGACGTGGGGGATGGGAGGGATTCACCCCTCCACTTT. It codes for CASSLGDVGDGRDSPLHF. The gene calls are TRBV5-4 and TRBJ1-6; possible D gene TRBD1, 5 bases. CDR3 length: 18 amino acids. Germline V gene data show CDR1 as SGHNT and CDR2 as YYREEE (reference sequence). Trimming shortened V by 0 bases and J by 8 bases, and 21 bases separated the two germline ends.

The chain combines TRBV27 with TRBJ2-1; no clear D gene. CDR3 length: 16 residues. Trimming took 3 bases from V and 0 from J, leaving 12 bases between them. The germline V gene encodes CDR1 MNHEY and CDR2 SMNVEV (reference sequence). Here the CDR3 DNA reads TGTGCCAGCAGTTTCGGAGTCCCGAGCTCCTACAATGAGCAGTTCTTC. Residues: CASSFGVPSSYNEQFF.

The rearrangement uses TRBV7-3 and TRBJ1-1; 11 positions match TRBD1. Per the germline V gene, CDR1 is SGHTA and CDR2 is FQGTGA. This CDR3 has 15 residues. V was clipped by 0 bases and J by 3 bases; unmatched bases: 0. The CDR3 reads CASSLTGQGDTEAFF. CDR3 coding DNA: TGTGCCAGCAGCTTAACGGGACAGGGGGACACTGAAGCTTTCTTT.